Described below is a single T cell receptor (beta chain) sequence and its context. Study processing details: How many nucleated cells were present was estimated from reference gene primer amplification. Some clones are missing from TCRdb's copy, which holds only in-frame ones; the method was immunoSEQ multiplex PCR. V and J calls and clone size are as listed in that table; D and trimming were resolved from the DNA. This table holds fewer than 350,000 clones, 91% found once. These data come from a study of blood T cell repertoires in COVID-19. In the study overall: Sample material is recorded as cDNA or gDNA derived from T cells, B-cell-depleted T cells, or PBMCs.

This CDR3 has 15 amino acids. V was trimmed by 1 base and J by 7 bases, leaving 13 bases between them. Germline CDR1 and CDR2: SEHNR and FQNEAQ (reference sequence). V usage is TRBV7-9 and J usage is TRBJ1-4, with D maybe TRBD1 (6 bases). The specimen sequenced was PBMCs or T cells enriched from blood (not recorded which). The source is a man aged 35-49 years who had been exposed to COVID-19. CDR3: CASSLDGTSGEKLFF. The CDR3, as DNA: TGTGCCAGCAGCTTAGATGGGACATCGGGTGAAAAACTGTTTTTT.